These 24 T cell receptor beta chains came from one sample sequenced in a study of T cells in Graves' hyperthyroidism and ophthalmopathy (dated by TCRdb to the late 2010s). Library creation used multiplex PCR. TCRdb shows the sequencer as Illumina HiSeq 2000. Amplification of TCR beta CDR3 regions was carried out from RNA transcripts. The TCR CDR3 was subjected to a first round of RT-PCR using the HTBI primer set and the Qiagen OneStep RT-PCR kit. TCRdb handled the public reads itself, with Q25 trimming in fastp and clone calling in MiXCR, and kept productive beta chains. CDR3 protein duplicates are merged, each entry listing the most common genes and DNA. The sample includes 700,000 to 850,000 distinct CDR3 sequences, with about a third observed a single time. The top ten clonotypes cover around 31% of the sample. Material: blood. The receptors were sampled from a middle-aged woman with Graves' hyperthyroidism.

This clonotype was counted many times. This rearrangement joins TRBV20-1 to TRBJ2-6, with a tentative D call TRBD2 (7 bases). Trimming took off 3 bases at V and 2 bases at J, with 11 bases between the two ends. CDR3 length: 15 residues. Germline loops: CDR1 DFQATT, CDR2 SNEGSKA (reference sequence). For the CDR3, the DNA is TGCAGTGCTAGGCACGGGGGGCCTGGGGCCAACGTCCTGACTTTC. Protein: CSARHGGPGANVLTF.

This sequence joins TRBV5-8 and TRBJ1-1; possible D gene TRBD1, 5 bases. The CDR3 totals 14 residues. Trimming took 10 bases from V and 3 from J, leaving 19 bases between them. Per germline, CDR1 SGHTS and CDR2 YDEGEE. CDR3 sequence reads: CAWRPAGSDTEAFF. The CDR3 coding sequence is TGTGCCTGGAGGCCCGCAGGGTCGGACACTGAAGCTTTCTTT.

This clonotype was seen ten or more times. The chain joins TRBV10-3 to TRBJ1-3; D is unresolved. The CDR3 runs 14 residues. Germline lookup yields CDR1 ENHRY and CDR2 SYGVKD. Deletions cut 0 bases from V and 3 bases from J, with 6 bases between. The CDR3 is CAISESGIGNTIYF. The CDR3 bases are TGTGCCATCAGTGAGTCTGGTATTGGAAACACCATATATTTT.

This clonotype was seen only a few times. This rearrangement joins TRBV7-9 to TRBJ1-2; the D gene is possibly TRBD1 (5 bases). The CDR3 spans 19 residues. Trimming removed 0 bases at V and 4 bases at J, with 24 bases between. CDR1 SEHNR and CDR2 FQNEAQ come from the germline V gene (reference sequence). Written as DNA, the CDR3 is TGTGCCAGCAGCTTAGCGCTAGTTCGGGGGATCCCTGCAGCCTATGGCTACACCTTC. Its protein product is CASSLALVRGIPAAYGYTF. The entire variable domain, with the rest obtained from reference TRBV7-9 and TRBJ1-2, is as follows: DTGVSQNPRHKITKRGQNVTFRCDPISEHNRLYWYRQTLGQGPEFLTYFQNEAQLEKSRLLSDRFSAERPKGSFSTLEIQRTEQGDSAMYLCASSLALVRGIPAAYGYTFGSGTRLTVV.

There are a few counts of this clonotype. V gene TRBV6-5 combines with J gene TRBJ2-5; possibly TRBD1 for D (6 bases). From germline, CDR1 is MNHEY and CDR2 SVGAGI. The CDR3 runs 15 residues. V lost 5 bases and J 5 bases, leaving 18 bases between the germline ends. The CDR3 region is CASSPSWGLRETQYF. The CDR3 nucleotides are TGTGCCAGCAGTCCTTCCTGGGGGCTGAGGGAGACCCAGTACTTC.

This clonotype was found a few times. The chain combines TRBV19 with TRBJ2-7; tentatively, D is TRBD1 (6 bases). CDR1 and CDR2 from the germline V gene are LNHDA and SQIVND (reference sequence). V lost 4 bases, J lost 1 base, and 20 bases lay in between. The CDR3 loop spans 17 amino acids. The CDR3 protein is CASSTGSQGPRSYEQYF. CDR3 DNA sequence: TGTGCCAGTAGTACGGGTTCCCAGGGGCCGAGGTCCTACGAGCAGTACTTC.

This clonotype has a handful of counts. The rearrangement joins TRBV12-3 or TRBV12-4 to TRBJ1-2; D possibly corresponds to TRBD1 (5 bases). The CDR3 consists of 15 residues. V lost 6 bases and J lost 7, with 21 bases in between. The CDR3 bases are TGTGCCAGCAGCTACCCGGAGACAGCGGAAGGTGGCTACACCTTC. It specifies CASSYPETAEGGYTF.

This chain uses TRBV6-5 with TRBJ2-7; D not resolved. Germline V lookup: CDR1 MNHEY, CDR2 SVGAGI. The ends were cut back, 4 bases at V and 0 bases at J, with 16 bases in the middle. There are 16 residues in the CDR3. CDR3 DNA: TGTGCCAGCAGTTCCGACGGAAGTTTGCTCTCCTACGAGCAGTACTTC. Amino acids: CASSSDGSLLSYEQYF.

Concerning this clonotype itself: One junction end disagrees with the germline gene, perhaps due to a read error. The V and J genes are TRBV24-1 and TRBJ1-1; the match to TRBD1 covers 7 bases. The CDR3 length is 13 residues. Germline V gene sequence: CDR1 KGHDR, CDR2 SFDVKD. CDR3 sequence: CTTRATGDTEAFF. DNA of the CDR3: TGTACCACCAGGGCAACAGGGGACACTGAGGCTTTCTTT.

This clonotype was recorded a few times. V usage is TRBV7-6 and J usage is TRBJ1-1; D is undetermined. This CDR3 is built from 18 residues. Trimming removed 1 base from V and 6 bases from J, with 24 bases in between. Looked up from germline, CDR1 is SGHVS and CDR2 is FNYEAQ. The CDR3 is CASSLDRRAEKSNAEAFF. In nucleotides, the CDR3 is TGTGCCAGCAGCTTAGACCGGCGGGCCGAGAAAAGTAACGCTGAAGCTTTCTTT. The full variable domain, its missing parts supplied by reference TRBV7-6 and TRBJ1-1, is GAGVSQSPRYKVTKRGQDVALRCDPISGHVSLYWYRQALGQGPEFLTYFNYEAQQDKSGLPNDRFSAERPEGSISTLTIQRTEQRDSAMYRCASSLDRRAEKSNAEAFFGQGTRLTVV.

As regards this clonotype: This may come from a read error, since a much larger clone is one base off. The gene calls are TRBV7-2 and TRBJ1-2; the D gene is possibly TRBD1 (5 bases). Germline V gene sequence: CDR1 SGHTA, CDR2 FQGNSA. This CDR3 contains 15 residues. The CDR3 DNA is TGTGCCGGCAGCCGAAATCGGGACTCCCAAGATGGCTACACCTTC. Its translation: CAGSRNRDSQDGYTF.

The CDR3 spells CASNHDNSYEQYF. The CDR3 DNA reads TGTGCCAGCAACCACGACAACTCCTACGAGCAGTACTTC. This rearrangement joins TRBV10-3 to TRBJ2-7; no clear D. The germline CDR1 and CDR2 sequences are ENHRY and SYGVKD. There are 13 residues in the CDR3. V lost 10 bases to trimming and J lost 0 bases, with 13 bases between them.

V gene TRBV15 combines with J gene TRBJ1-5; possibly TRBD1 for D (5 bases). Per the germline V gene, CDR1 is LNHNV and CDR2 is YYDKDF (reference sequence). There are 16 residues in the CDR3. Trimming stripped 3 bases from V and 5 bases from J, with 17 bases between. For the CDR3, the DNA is TGTGCCACCAGCAGCCACGACGACAGAACCTATCAGCCCCAGCATTTT. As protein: CATSSHDDRTYQPQHF.

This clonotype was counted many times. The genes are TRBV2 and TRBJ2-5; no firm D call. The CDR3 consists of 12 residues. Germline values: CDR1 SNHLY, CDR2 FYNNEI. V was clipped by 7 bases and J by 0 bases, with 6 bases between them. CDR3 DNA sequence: TGTGCCAGCAAGGCAGACCAAGAGACCCAGTACTTC. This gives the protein CASKADQETQYF.

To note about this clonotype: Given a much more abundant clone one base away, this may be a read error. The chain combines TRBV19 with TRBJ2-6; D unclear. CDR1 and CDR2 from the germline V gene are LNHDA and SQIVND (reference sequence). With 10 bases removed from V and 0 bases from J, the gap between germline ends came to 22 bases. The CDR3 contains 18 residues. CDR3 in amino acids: CATTFDFYDTSGANVLTF. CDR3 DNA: TGTGCCACTACGTTCGACTTTTACGATACCTCTGGGGCCAACGTCCTGACTTTC.

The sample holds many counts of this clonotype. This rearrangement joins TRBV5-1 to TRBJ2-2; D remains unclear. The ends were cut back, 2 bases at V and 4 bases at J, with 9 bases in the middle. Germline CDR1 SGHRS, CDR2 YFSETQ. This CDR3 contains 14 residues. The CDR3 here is CASSFDILTGELFF. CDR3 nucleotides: TGCGCCAGCAGCTTCGACATCCTCACCGGGGAGCTGTTTTTT. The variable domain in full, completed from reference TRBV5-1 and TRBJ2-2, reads KAGVTQTPRYLIKTRGQQVTLSCSPISGHRSVSWYQQTPGQGLQFLFEYFSETQRNKGNFPGRFSGRQFSNSRSEMNVSTLELGDSALYLCASSFDILTGELFFGEGSRLTVL.

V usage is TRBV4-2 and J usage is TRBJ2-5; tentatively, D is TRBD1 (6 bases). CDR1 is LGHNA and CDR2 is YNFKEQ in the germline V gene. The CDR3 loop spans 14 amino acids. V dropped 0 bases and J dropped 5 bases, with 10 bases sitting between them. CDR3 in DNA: TGTGCCAGCAGCCAAGATACAGGGTCCGAGACCCAGTACTTC. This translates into CASSQDTGSETQYF.

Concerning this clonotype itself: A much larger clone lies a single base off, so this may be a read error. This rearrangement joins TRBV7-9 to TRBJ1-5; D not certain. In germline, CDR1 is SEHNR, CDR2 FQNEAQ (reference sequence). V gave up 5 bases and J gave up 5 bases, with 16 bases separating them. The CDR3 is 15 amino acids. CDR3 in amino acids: CASSGGGRGYQPQHF. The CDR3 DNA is TGTGCCAGCAGCGGCGGTGGTCGGGGATATCAGCCCCAGCATTTT.

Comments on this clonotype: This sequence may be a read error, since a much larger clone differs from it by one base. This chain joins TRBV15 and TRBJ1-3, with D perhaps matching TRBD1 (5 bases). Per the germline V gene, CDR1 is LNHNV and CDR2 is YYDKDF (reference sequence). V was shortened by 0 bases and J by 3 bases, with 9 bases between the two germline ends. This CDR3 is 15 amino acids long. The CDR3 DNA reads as TGTGCCACCAGCAGAGACTGGGACTTTGGAAACACCATATATTTT. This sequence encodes CATSRDWDFGNTIYF.

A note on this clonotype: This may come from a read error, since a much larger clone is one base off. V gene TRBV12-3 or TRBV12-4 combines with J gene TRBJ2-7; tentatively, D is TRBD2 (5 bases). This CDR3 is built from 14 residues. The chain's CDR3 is CASSDGLVPYGQYF. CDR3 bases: TGTGCCAGCAGCGACGGACTGGTGCCCTACGGGCAGTACTTC.

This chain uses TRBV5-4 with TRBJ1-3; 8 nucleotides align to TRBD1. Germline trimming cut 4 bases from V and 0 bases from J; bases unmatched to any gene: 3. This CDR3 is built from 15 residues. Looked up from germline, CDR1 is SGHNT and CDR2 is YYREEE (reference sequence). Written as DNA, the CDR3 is TGTGCCAGCAGCGTTGACAGGGGCTCTGGAAACACCATATATTTT. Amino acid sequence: CASSVDRGSGNTIYF.

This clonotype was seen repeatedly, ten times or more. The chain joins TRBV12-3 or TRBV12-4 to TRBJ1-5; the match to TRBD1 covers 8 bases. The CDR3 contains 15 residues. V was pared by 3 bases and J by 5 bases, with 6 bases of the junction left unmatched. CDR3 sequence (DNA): TGTGCCAGCAGTTTGACAGGGGAGTGGGATCAGCCCCAGCATTTT. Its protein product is CASSLTGEWDQPQHF.

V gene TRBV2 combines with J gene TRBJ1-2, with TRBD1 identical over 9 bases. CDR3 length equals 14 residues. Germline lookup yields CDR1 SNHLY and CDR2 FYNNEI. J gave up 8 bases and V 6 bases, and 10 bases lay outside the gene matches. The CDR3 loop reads CASSHGTGISGYTF. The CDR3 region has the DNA TGTGCCAGCAGCCACGGGACAGGGATCTCGGGCTACACCTTC.

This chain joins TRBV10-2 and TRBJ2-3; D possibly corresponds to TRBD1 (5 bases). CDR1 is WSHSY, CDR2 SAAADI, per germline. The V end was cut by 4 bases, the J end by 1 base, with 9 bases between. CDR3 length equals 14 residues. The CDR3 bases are TGCGCCAGCAGTGGAGAAGGGGGCACAGATACGCAGTATTTT. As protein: CASSGEGGTDTQYF.